What follows are 14 T cell receptor beta chains derived from one specimen sequenced in a study of blood T cell repertoires in COVID-19. Using immunoSEQ multiplex PCR, the repertoire was profiled, and TCRdb retains in-frame clones only, with some absent. The sample has more than 95,000 clones, around four fifths seen once. Material for sequencing was peripheral blood. Receptors were obtained from a man between 65 and 85 years old with active or convalescent COVID-19.

This clone was picked up one time. J is TRBJ1-2 and V is TRBV2; 8 nucleotides match TRBD1. Germline V lookup: CDR1 SNHLY, CDR2 FYNNEI. CDR3 length: 13 residues. V trimming: 6 bases; J trimming: 4 bases; junction bases outside the gene matches: 4. This CDR3 is CASRAGQAYGYTF. In DNA form, the CDR3 reads TGTGCCAGCAGAGCGGGACAGGCCTATGGCTACACCTTC.

This clone was observed a handful of times. This chain joins TRBV7-2 and TRBJ2-7; TRBD2 aligns across 8 bases. Germline CDR1 and CDR2: SGHTA and FQGNSA. The junction had 4 bases not matched to a gene; V was cut back by 1 base and J by 2 bases. This CDR3 is 15 amino acids long. In DNA, the CDR3 is TGTGCCAGCAGCTTAGATTCTAGCGGGCCCTACGAGCAGTACTTC. Protein product: CASSLDSSGPYEQYF.

V usage is TRBV7-2 and J usage is TRBJ2-1; TRBD2 aligns across 13 bases. The germline CDR1 and CDR2 sequences are SGHTA and FQGNSA. V dropped 6 bases and J dropped 8; count of bases not matched to a gene: 7. The CDR3 extends over 15 amino acids. CDR3 DNA sequence: TGTGCCAGCAGAGGACTAGCGGGAGCCGATCATGAGCAGTTCTTC. Protein: CASRGLAGADHEQFF.

This chain uses TRBV29-1 with TRBJ2-1; 12 nucleotides match TRBD1. This CDR3 has 14 residues. Germline V CDR1 and CDR2: SQVTM, ANQGSEA. V shed 4 bases, J shed 8 bases, and the junction held 6 bases outside the gene matches. The CDR3 bases are TGCAGCGTTGTTGGGGGACAGGGGGCTGATGAGCAGTTCTTC. It encodes CSVVGGQGADEQFF.

The gene calls are TRBV14 and TRBJ1-2, with 7 bases matching TRBD1. The length of the CDR3 is 13 residues. V shed 4 bases and J 4 bases; nucleotides not matched to a gene: 3. CDR1 and CDR2 from the germline V gene are SGHDN and FVKESK. CDR3 sequence reads: CASSPGQSYGYTF. In nucleotides, the CDR3 is TGTGCCAGCAGCCCGGGACAGAGCTATGGCTACACCTTC. The full variable domain, completed using reference TRBV14 and TRBJ1-2, is EAGVTQFPSHSVIEKGQTVTLRCDPISGHDNLYWYRRVMGKEIKFLLHFVKESKQDESGMPNNRFLAERTGGTYSTLKVQPAELEDSGVYFCASSPGQSYGYTFGSGTRLTVV.

The chain links TRBV6-2 or TRBV6-3 to TRBJ1-2; no clear D. This CDR3 has 12 amino acids. Trimming removed 6 bases from V and 13 bases from J, with 18 bases in between. The germline gives CDR1 MNHEY, CDR2 SVGEGT. CDR3 in DNA: TGTGCCAGCAGCCCCCCTCTGCAAGCCCCCACCTTC. This codes for CASSPPLQAPTF.

This rearrangement joins TRBV7-2 to TRBJ1-1, with D perhaps TRBD1 (6 bases). V lost 2 bases and J lost 4, with 11 bases in between. The CDR3 contains 14 residues. Germline V gene sequence: CDR1 SGHTA, CDR2 FQGNSA. The CDR3 coding sequence is TGTGCCAGCAGCTTACAGGGGCGTGGCACTGAAGCTTTCTTT. Amino acids: CASSLQGRGTEAFF.

The CDR3 DNA is TGTGCCAGCAGCGCAACAGGGAACTATGGCTACACCTTC. Translating it yields CASSATGNYGYTF. V is TRBV5-4 and J is TRBJ1-2, with D possibly TRBD1 on 6 matching bases. Looked up from germline, CDR1 is SGHNT and CDR2 is YYREEE (reference sequence). This CDR3 region has 13 residues. V was cut by 4 bases and J by 2 bases, with 9 bases left in between.

The genes are TRBV30 and TRBJ2-2; 9 bases fit TRBD1. The germline CDR1 and CDR2 sequences are GTSNPN and SVGIG (reference sequence). CDR3 size: 14 residues. V was clipped by 2 bases and J by 7 bases; unmatched bases: 5. CDR3 residues: CAWSPGQGIGELFF. DNA for the CDR3: TGTGCCTGGAGTCCGGGACAGGGCATCGGGGAGCTGTTTTTT.

V is TRBV7-2 and J is TRBJ1-3; no reliable D call. CDR1 is SGHTA and CDR2 is FQGNSA in the germline V gene. With 6 bases removed from V and 0 bases from J, the gap between germline ends came to 12 bases. This CDR3 comprises 15 residues. The DNA for the CDR3 is TGTGCCAGCAGTCCGGGGATTGGCTCTGGAAACACCATATATTTT. Residues: CASSPGIGSGNTIYF.

The chain links TRBV5-4 to TRBJ2-1; 9 bases line up with TRBD1. Germline V gene sequence: CDR1 SGHNT, CDR2 YYREEE (reference sequence). J lost 7 bases, V lost 4 bases, and 9 bases had no gene match. CDR3 length equals 15 residues. The CDR3 region is CASSTGQGLKNEQFF. The CDR3 coding sequence is TGTGCCAGCAGCACGGGACAGGGACTGAAGAATGAGCAGTTCTTC.

CDR3 DNA sequence: TGTGCCAGCAGCCGCGGGACTAGCGTCACAGATACGCAGTATTTT. This gives the protein CASSRGTSVTDTQYF. V is TRBV7-8 and J is TRBJ2-3; TRBD2 agrees at 10 bases. Germline V gene lookup returns CDR1 SGHVS and CDR2 FQNEAQ. The CDR3 runs 15 residues. J lost 2 bases, V lost 5 bases, and 4 bases had no gene match.

The rearrangement joins TRBV27 to TRBJ2-7, with 9 bases matching TRBD2. CDR1 is MNHEY, CDR2 SMNVEV, per germline (reference sequence). V dropped 8 bases and J dropped 0; count of bases not matched to a gene: 5. The CDR3 has 14 amino acids. CDR3 nucleotides: TGTGCCAGCTGGCCTAGCGGGGACTCCTACGAGCAGTACTTC. As protein: CASWPSGDSYEQYF.

The chain couples TRBV6-6 to TRBJ1-1; TRBD1 aligns across 8 bases. Looked up from germline, CDR1 is MNHNY and CDR2 is SVGAGI (reference sequence). This CDR3 region has 15 residues. Losses at the gene ends were 6 bases for V and 1 base for J; bases not matched to a gene: 7. The CDR3 region is CASSRVQGENTEAFF. CDR3 nucleotide sequence: TGTGCCAGCAGCCGAGTACAGGGGGAGAACACTGAAGCTTTCTTT.